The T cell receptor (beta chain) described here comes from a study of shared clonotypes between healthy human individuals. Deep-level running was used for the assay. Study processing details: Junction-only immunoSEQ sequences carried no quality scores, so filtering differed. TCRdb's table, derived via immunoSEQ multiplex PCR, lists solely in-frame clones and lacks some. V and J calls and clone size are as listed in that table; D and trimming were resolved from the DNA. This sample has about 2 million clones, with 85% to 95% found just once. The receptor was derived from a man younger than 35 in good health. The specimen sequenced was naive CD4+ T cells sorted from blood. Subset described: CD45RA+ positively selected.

The CDR3 protein is CASSLARWGTEAFF. The CDR3 region has the DNA TGTGCCAGCAGCTTAGCGCGATGGGGCACTGAAGCTTTCTTT. The chain is built from TRBV7-2 and TRBJ1-1; D gene uncertain. The V and J ends lost 0 bases and 4 bases respectively, with 9 bases between them. The CDR3 contains 14 residues. CDR1 and CDR2 from the germline V gene are SGHTA and FQGNSA. Combining the CDR3 with reference TRBV7-2 and TRBJ1-1 gives the whole variable domain GAGVSQSPSNKVTEKGKDVELRCDPISGHTALYWYRQSLGQGLEFLIYFQGNSAPDKSGLPSDRFSAERTGGSVSTLTIQRTQQEDSAVYLCASSLARWGTEAFFGQGTRLTVV.